This T cell receptor beta chain originates from a study of T cell repertoires in cytomegalovirus infection. Study results and caveats: The ex vivo response was dominated by HLA-C-restricted CMV-specific TCR beta clonotypes. Cumulated frequencies of public TCR beta families served to identify carriers of CMV plus the relevant HLA.

For this clonotype: The antigen is not known.

TCRdb re-analysed the reads in MiXCR, keeping a single row per CDR3 protein. The sample records hundreds of thousands of distinct CDR3 sequences, less than 25% being singletons. The CDR3 loop spans 15 amino acids. Germline assignment: CDR1 MNHEY and CDR2 SVGAGI. Germline trimming cut 5 bases from V and 3 bases from J; bases unmatched to any gene: 4. The rearrangement links TRBV6-5 to TRBJ2-2; TRBD2 matches 9 bases. The source is a human donor in good health (CMV status not recorded). Some clones in this sample may be carry-over from other donors' samples. The sequenced sample consisted of CD8+ T cells from PBMCs. The CDR3 bases are TGTGCCAGCAGTCAGACTAGCGGTTACACCGGGGAGCTGTTTTTT. Its protein product is CASSQTSGYTGELFF.